This record looks at one T cell receptor (beta chain) sequence and its context. The CDR3 totals 17 residues. The J segment lost 3 bases and the V segment lost 6 bases, leaving 15 bases of the junction unmatched. These data belong to a study of response to subunit inactivated influenza vaccine. TCRdb reanalysed the RT-PCR reads using MiXCR and keeps one entry per CDR3 protein. Of some 540,000 distinct CDR3 sequences in the sample, roughly 25% were seen once. Separately, the same data were catalogued under a study of T cells expressing NK-cell markers. That work states: Researchers built TCR beta cDNA using 5'RACE template switching with UMIs. HCMV serostatus: seven of eight sequenced donors positive, one negative. In a group of several donors, dominant NKG2C+ clonotypes represented 1.0-7.0% of CD8+ T cells.

Here the sequenced sample was CD4+ T cells sorted from PBMCs, taken 11 to 12 days after vaccination. The chain carries TRBV12-3 or TRBV12-4 and TRBJ2-3; TRBD2 agrees at 7 bases. The receptor was isolated from a man in his fifties who received an inactivated influenza vaccine. The CDR3 region is CASSPGRGSERTDTQYF. DNA of the CDR3: TGTGCCAGCAGCCCGGGGAGGGGTTCGGAGAGAACAGATACGCAGTATTTT.